Given below is one TCR beta chain in context. Per the germline V gene, CDR1 is LNHNV and CDR2 is YYDKDF (reference sequence). V dropped 3 bases and J dropped 3; count of bases not matched to a gene: 1. CDR3 length: 13 amino acids. This specimen belongs to a study of blood T cell repertoires in COVID-19. Study context: Italy, Spain and the United States were the sources of the convalescent and acute COVID-19 samples. T cells, B-cell-depleted T cells, or PBMCs supplied cDNA or gDNA.

As handled by the study authors: Estimated nucleated cell counts came from reference gene primer amplification. Measured with immunoSEQ multiplex PCR; TCRdb has only the in-frame clones, and not every one. That table supplies the V and J calls and clone size; D and trimming were determined from the DNA. The sample holds 15,000 or so clones, around four fifths seen once. Sequencing input: peripheral blood. The clonotype was recovered from a man between 40 and 49 years old with active or convalescent COVID-19. The rearrangement links TRBV15 to TRBJ1-1; 7 bases match TRBD1. Here the CDR3 DNA reads TGTGCCACCAGCAGTACAGGGGACACTGAAGCTTTCTTT. Its protein product is CATSSTGDTEAFF.